This is a list of T cell receptor beta chains from one sample in a study of preoperative IRX-2 immunotherapy in early breast cancer. Some clones are missing from TCRdb's copy, which holds only in-frame ones; the method was immunoSEQ multiplex PCR. The sample lists around 24,000 clones; approximately 72% were seen once. The sample consisted of lymph node tissue, taken after IRX-2 immunotherapy. The source of these receptors is a human donor with breast cancer. The CDR3 runs from the conserved cysteine through the conserved F or W. The D gene is left open where the match is weak. Where a row states a size, it is once, few, many or the class of an expanded clone; other rows omit it.

NA	TRBD2	TRBV28	TRBJ2-1	CATHYSGSINEQFF	TGTGCCACCCACTATAGCGGGAGTATCAATGAGCAGTTCTTC
NA	NA	TRBV6-7	TRBJ1-2	CASSYSQGMNYGYTF	TGTGCCAGCAGTTACTCGCAGGGGATGAACTATGGCTACACCTTC
NA	NA	TRBV18	TRBJ2-7	CASSPQGGYEQYF	TGTGCCAGCTCACCACAGGGCGGCTACGAGCAGTACTTC
NA	NA	TRBV6-8	TRBJ1-2	CASRVTTKTYGYTF	TGTGCCAGCAGAGTCACGACAAAGACTTATGGCTACACCTTC
NA	TRBD1	TRBV6-8	TRBJ2-7	CASSYGGQGYEQYF	TGTGCCAGCAGTTACGGGGGACAGGGATACGAGCAGTACTTC
NA	NA	TRBV7-4	TRBJ1-2	CASSPGVASGYTF	TGTGCCAGCAGCCCCGGGGTCGCGAGTGGCTACACCTTC
NA	TRBD2	TRBV10-1	TRBJ2-7	CASSDTLLAGVQQQYF	TGCGCCAGCAGTGATACTTTACTAGCGGGAGTTCAACAGCAGTACTTC
NA	TRBD2	TRBV11-1	TRBJ2-1	CASSLATSGKNEQFF	TGTGCCAGCAGCTTAGCGACTAGCGGGAAAAATGAGCAGTTCTTC
NA	TRBD1	TRBV10-1	TRBJ1-4	CASSAGQGTNEKLFF	TGCGCCAGCAGTGCGGGACAGGGAACTAATGAAAAACTGTTTTTT
few	TRBD1	TRBV28	TRBJ1-5	CASRPTGTGPLQPQHF	TGTGCCAGCAGACCTACCGGGACAGGGCCTCTTCAGCCCCAGCATTTT
NA	NA	TRBV6-8	TRBJ1-1	CAISDLNTEAFF	TGTGCCATCAGTGACTTGAACACTGAAGCTTTCTTT
few	NA	TRBV7-1	TRBJ1-5	CASSFPGNQPQHF	TGTGCCAGCAGCTTTCCTGGGAATCAGCCCCAGCATTTT
few	NA	TRBV11-3	TRBJ1-5	CASSRGGENQPQHF	TGTGCCAGCAGCCGAGGGGGGGAAAATCAGCCCCAGCATTTT
few	TRBD2	TRBV6-8	TRBJ2-2	CASSYQGLARGTGELFF	TGTGCCAGCAGTTACCAGGGACTAGCAAGGGGGACCGGGGAGCTGTTTTTT
NA	NA	TRBV15	TRBJ2-5	CATSRATHQETQYF	TGTGCCACCAGCAGAGCGACTCACCAAGAGACCCAGTACTTC
NA	NA	TRBV11-3	TRBJ2-2	CASSLGLNSGNTGELFF	TGTGCCAGCAGCTTAGGACTAAATAGCGGAAACACCGGGGAGCTGTTTTTT
NA	TRBD1	TRBV6-4	TRBJ1-1	CAIHRGTEAFF	TGTGCCATCCACAGGGGCACTGAAGCTTTCTTT
NA	TRBD2	TRBV7-7	TRBJ2-3	CASSLWLAESGTDTQYF	TGTGCCAGCAGCTTATGGCTAGCGGAGAGCGGCACAGATACGCAGTATTTT
once	NA	TRBV18	TRBJ2-3	CASSWTASTDTQYF	TGTGCCAGCTCATGGACAGCTAGCACAGATACGCAGTATTTT
few	TRBD2	TRBV11-3	TRBJ2-7	CASSLGASGAREQYF	TGTGCCAGCAGCTTAGGGGCTAGCGGGGCCAGGGAGCAGTACTTC
NA	NA	TRBV11-3	TRBJ2-2	CASSLYTANTGELFF	TGTGCCAGCAGCTTGTATACAGCGAACACCGGGGAGCTGTTTTTT
NA	NA	TRBV11-3	TRBJ1-2	CASSRTGTPNYGYTF	TGTGCCAGCAGCCGGACCGGGACACCAAACTATGGCTACACCTTC
NA	NA	TRBV10-1	TRBJ2-2	CASRGSNTGELFF	TGCGCCAGCAGGGGGTCAAACACCGGGGAGCTGTTTTTT
NA	NA	TRBV7-5	TRBJ2-4	CASSLSGSTPNIQYF	TGTGCCAGCAGCTTATCGGGGTCTACTCCAAACATTCAGTACTTC
few	TRBD2	TRBV29-1	TRBJ2-1	CSVEASGLAGDEQFF	TGCAGCGTTGAAGCCTCGGGACTAGCGGGGGATGAGCAGTTCTTC
NA	NA	TRBV28	TRBJ2-6	CASRNGDSGANVLTF	TGTGCCAGCAGAAACGGTGACTCTGGGGCCAACGTCCTGACTTTC
NA	TRBD2	TRBV11-3	TRBJ2-1	CASSRVTSGRGNEQFF	TGTGCCAGCAGCCGAGTTACTAGCGGGAGAGGTAATGAGCAGTTCTTC
NA	NA	TRBV28	TRBJ1-4	CASSLWGVAEKLFF	TGTGCCAGCAGCCTCTGGGGGGTCGCTGAAAAACTGTTTTTT
once	NA	TRBV11-3	TRBJ2-2	CASSFEPLNTGELFF	TGTGCCAGCAGCTTTGAACCACTTAACACCGGGGAGCTGTTTTTT
NA	NA	TRBV6-8	TRBJ2-3	CASSLGTDTQYF	TGTGCCAGCAGTCTGGGTACAGATACGCAGTATTTT
NA	TRBD1	TRBV10-1	TRBJ1-2	CASRSGGQGYGYTF	TGCGCCAGCAGATCCGGGGGACAGGGATACGGCTACACCTTC
few	TRBD1	TRBV10-2	TRBJ1-1	CASSELRRGTGGANTEAFF	TGCGCCAGCAGTGAGTTGAGACGGGGGACAGGGGGCGCGAACACTGAAGCTTTCTTT
NA	NA	TRBV6-8	TRBJ1-1	CASSEGPNTEAFF	TGTGCCAGCAGCGAGGGACCGAACACTGAAGCTTTCTTT
NA	NA	TRBV30	TRBJ1-4	CAWSKGKRESEKLFF	TGTGCCTGGAGTAAAGGGAAGCGGGAGAGTGAAAAACTGTTTTTT
NA	NA	TRBV6-8	TRBJ2-7	CASSYSISGWSSYEQYF	TGTGCCAGCAGTTACTCGATTTCAGGATGGAGCTCCTACGAGCAGTACTTC
NA	NA	TRBV28	TRBJ1-5	CASSTSSRGGQPQHF	TGTGCCAGCAGCACATCCAGCAGGGGAGGGCAGCCCCAGCATTTT
NA	NA	TRBV11-3	TRBJ2-2	CASSLGTVNTGELFF	TGTGCCAGCAGCTTGGGGACCGTAAACACCGGGGAGCTGTTTTTT
NA	TRBD1	TRBV2	TRBJ2-1	CASRQFAGGAGNEQFF	TGTGCCAGCAGGCAGTTCGCAGGGGGCGCCGGCAATGAGCAGTTCTTC
NA	NA	TRBV1	TRBJ1-1	CASSHYLMGGEAFF	TGCGCCAGCAGCCATTACCTCATGGGGGGTGAAGCTTTCTTT
NA	NA	TRBV19	TRBJ1-3	CASSTDRPTDTNTIYF	TGTGCCAGTAGTACGGACAGACCTACGGACACAAACACCATATATTTT
NA	TRBD2	TRBV7-6	TRBJ2-7	CASSSRGLAGAYEQYF	TGTGCCAGCAGCTCTCGAGGCCTAGCGGGAGCCTACGAGCAGTACTTC
few	NA	TRBV11-3	TRBJ1-5	CASSLGQGLSNQPQHF	TGTGCCAGCAGCTTGGGGCAGGGGCTGAGCAATCAGCCCCAGCATTTT
NA	NA	TRBV19	TRBJ2-7	CASSMKVPSYEQYF	TGTGCCAGTAGTATGAAGGTCCCCTCCTACGAGCAGTACTTC
NA	TRBD1	TRBV6-8	TRBJ2-5	CASTPTGQGLQETQYF	TGTGCCAGCACTCCCACAGGACAGGGACTCCAAGAGACCCAGTACTTC
NA	NA	TRBV28	TRBJ2-3	CASQNRDLDTQYF	TGTGCCAGCCAAAACAGGGACTTGGATACGCAGTATTTT
once	TRBD1	TRBV15	TRBJ2-7	CATSRGTGAYEQYF	TGTGCCACCAGCAGAGGGACAGGGGCGTACGAGCAGTACTTC